A selection of T cell receptor beta chains follows, all from one sample in a study of blood T cell repertoires in COVID-19. Some clones are missing from TCRdb's copy, which holds only in-frame ones; the method was immunoSEQ multiplex PCR. The repertoire holds about 45,000 clones, with around nine tenths as singletons. Material: peripheral blood. All receptors come from a man aged 70 or older with active COVID-19. Both conserved end residues are part of each CDR3. A D gene is named only where the DNA matches it firmly. The size of a clone is reported for some rows only, either as once, few or many, or as a class for expanded clones.

TRBJ2-2,-,TRBV30,TRBD1,TGTGCCTGGAGTGCCCCTGACAGGGTGACCGGGGAGCTGTTTTTT,CAWSAPDRVTGELFF
TRBJ2-3,-,TRBV7-2,-,TGTGCCAGCAGCCAAGGAGAGGTGCAGTATTTT,CASSQGEVQYF
TRBJ1-1,-,TRBV18,-,TGTGCCAGCTCCTCCATATCTTTTCGGGCTGAAGCTTTCTTT,CASSSISFRAEAFF
TRBJ2-7,-,TRBV5-5,TRBD2,TGTGCCAGCAGCTTGGCGGGCGGGAGAGGCTACGAGCAGTACTTC,CASSLAGGRGYEQYF
TRBJ2-2,-,TRBV6-1,TRBD1,TGTGCCAGCAGTGAACGGACAGGGGGCCGTTACGGGGAGCTGTTTTTT,CASSERTGGRYGELFF
TRBJ2-1,-,TRBV11-3,TRBD2,TGTGCCAGCAGCTTCGGCGGGAGTTTCAATGAGCAGTTCTTC,CASSFGGSFNEQFF
TRBJ2-7,-,TRBV6-5,-,TGTGCCAGCAGAGGGACTGGGTCCTACGAGCAGTACTTC,CASRGTGSYEQYF
TRBJ1-2,once,TRBV6-6,TRBD1,TGTGCCAGCATCCGAGGACAGGGAGGCTATGGCTACACCTTC,CASIRGQGGYGYTF
TRBJ2-2,-,TRBV4-3,-,TGCGCCAGCAGCTCCTATGACGGGGAGCTGTTTTTT,CASSSYDGELFF
TRBJ1-2,-,TRBV18,-,TGTGCCAGCTCACCTGTACACCTCTATGGCTACACCTTC,CASSPVHLYGYTF
TRBJ2-2,-,TRBV12-5,TRBD2,TGTGCTAGTGGTTTGGAACTAGCGGGAGCCGGGGAGCTGTTTTTT,CASGLELAGAGELFF
TRBJ2-7,-,TRBV18,TRBD1,TGTGCCAGCTCACCACCTCGGGTGACAGGGTTCTACGAGCAGTACTTC,CASSPPRVTGFYEQYF
TRBJ2-4,-,TRBV6-1,TRBD1,TGTGCCAGCAGTGAAGTTGGGACAGGTGCGACCAAAAACATTCAGTACTTC,CASSEVGTGATKNIQYF
TRBJ2-3,-,TRBV10-2,-,TGCGCCAGCAGTGAGTATAGGCGGGGGCCAGATACGCAGTATTTT,CASSEYRRGPDTQYF
TRBJ1-6,few,TRBV10-3,TRBD1,TGTGCCATCAGTGAAGGGACAGGGCATAATTCACCCCTCCACTTT,CAISEGTGHNSPLHF
TRBJ2-7,once,TRBV5-1,-,TGCGCCAGCAGCTTGGTTGGGCGGACAGCGACTAGCAAACATCACGAGCAGTACTTC,CASSLVGRTATSKHHEQYF
TRBJ2-3,-,TRBV4-3,-,TGCGCCAGCAGCCAAGGCGTGTATGGGGCGCGGGGACCGGTGTCTTTT,CASSQGVYGARGPVSF
TRBJ2-5,-,TRBV18,-,TGTGCCAGCTCACCACTGGGGCAGGGAGGTATACAAGAGACCCAGTACTTC,CASSPLGQGGIQETQYF
TRBJ2-1,-,TRBV29-1,TRBD2,TGCAGCGTTGCCCTAGCGGGCTACTACAATGAGCAGTTCTTC,CSVALAGYYNEQFF
TRBJ2-2,once,TRBV30,TRBD2,TGTGCCGCCCGGACTAGCGGGAAGTACACCGGGGAGCTGTTTTTT,CAARTSGKYTGELFF
TRBJ2-3,-,TRBV9,TRBD2,TGTGCCAGCAGCGGTAGCGGGATCGGCACAGATACGCAGTATTTT,CASSGSGIGTDTQYF
TRBJ1-1,-,TRBV5-1,-,TGCGCCAGCAGCTGGGAGGGGACCTCTGAAGCTTTCTTT,CASSWEGTSEAFF
TRBJ2-3,-,TRBV4-1,TRBD2,TGCGCCAGCAGCCAAGATACTAGCGGGGTCACAGATACGCAGTATTTT,CASSQDTSGVTDTQYF
TRBJ2-7,-,TRBV21-1,-,TGTGCCAGCAGCAAACTAGCGGGAGGGCCTTACGAGCAGTACTTC,CASSKLAGGPYEQYF
TRBJ2-7,-,TRBV28,TRBD2,TGTGCCAGCAGTTCCCATCGACTAGCGGGGGGCTACGAGCAGTACTTC,CASSSHRLAGGYEQYF
TRBJ2-1,once,TRBV13,-,TGTGCCAGCAGCTTCGGCAATGAGCAGTTCTTC,CASSFGNEQFF
TRBJ2-2,-,TRBV11-2,-,TGTGCCAGCAGCTCGTCCAGCGTGGCCGGGGAGCTGTTTTTT,CASSSSSVAGELFF
TRBJ2-2,-,TRBV6-6,-,TGTGCCAGCAGGAAGAGCGGGGAGCTGTTTTTT,CASRKSGELFF
TRBJ1-3,-,TRBV7-9,-,TGTGCCAGCAGCTTAGCCCGGGACTCTCGAAACACCATATATTTT,CASSLARDSRNTIYF
TRBJ1-2,-,TRBV5-1,TRBD1,TGCGCCAGCACACGGACAGGGGGAACCTATGGCTACACCTTC,CASTRTGGTYGYTF
TRBJ1-4,-,TRBV5-5,-,TGTGCCAGCAGCTTGGGGGAGGGTACGGCTAATGAAAAACTGTTTTTT,CASSLGEGTANEKLFF
TRBJ1-4,-,TRBV14,-,TGTGCCAGCAGCCAAGATGTCCCCGGGGGGCCTAATGAAAAACTGTTTTTT,CASSQDVPGGPNEKLFF
TRBJ2-7,-,TRBV9,TRBD1,TGTGCCAGCAGCGTAGCTGAGGGGGCGACTCTGTACGAGCAGTACTTC,CASSVAEGATLYEQYF
TRBJ2-5,-,TRBV5-1,TRBD2,TGCGCCAGCCACTGGGATGGTAGCGGGGGTGAGACCCAGTACTTC,CASHWDGSGGETQYF
TRBJ2-7,once,TRBV4-3,TRBD1,TGCGCCAGCAGCCAAGGGGGGTGGCAGGGGGTCTCCTACGAGCAGTACTTC,CASSQGGWQGVSYEQYF
TRBJ1-6,-,TRBV18,-,TGTGCCAGCTCGCCAACACAGGGAACTAATTCACCCCTCCACTTT,CASSPTQGTNSPLHF
TRBJ1-6,-,TRBV5-6,-,TGTGCCAGCAGCTTGGTTCAGGGTGGGTGGTCACCCCTCCACTTT,CASSLVQGGWSPLHF
TRBJ2-2,-,TRBV6-1,-,TGTGCCAGCAGTGAAGTCGGGCAGGGGTTGGCCGGGGAGCTGTTTTTT,CASSEVGQGLAGELFF
TRBJ2-3,-,TRBV18,-,TGTGCCAGCTCCCCCACAATCACAGATACGCAGTATTTT,CASSPTITDTQYF
TRBJ2-5,once,TRBV19,TRBD2,TGTGCCAGTAGTACCGGGACTAGCGGGAGCGCGATACAAGAGACCCAGTACTTC,CASSTGTSGSAIQETQYF
TRBJ2-1,-,TRBV6-1,TRBD2,TGTGCCAGCAGTGTAGCGGGGGCTTGGGATGAGCAGTTCTTC,CASSVAGAWDEQFF
TRBJ1-6,-,TRBV7-2,-,TGTGCCAGCAGCTATAATACGGGGATCAATTCACCCCTCCACTTT,CASSYNTGINSPLHF
TRBJ2-7,-,TRBV6-2/TRBV6-3,TRBD2,TGTGCCAGCAGTCAAGCCACAGCGGGAGGCTTCTACGAGCAGTACTTC,CASSQATAGGFYEQYF
TRBJ2-2,-,TRBV24-1,TRBD1,TGTGCCACCCGTACAGGGGCGAACACCGGGGAGCTGTTTTTT,CATRTGANTGELFF